This TCR beta chain is from a study of blood T cell repertoires in COVID-19. This CDR3 is built from 12 residues. After removal of 7 bases from V and 8 bases from J, the junction contained 7 bases not matched to a gene. Under the authors' procedure: Counts of nucleated cells, estimated from reference gene primer amplification, were obtained. Assay: immunoSEQ multiplex PCR; the TCRdb copy retains only in-frame clones and omits some. For V, J and clone size, that table is used; D and trimming come from the DNA. Of over 80,000 clones in the sample, approximately 90% were seen once. The specimen was peripheral blood. The receptor comes from a human donor with active COVID-19. The donor label of this sample is uncertain. This chain joins TRBV12-3 or TRBV12-4 and TRBJ1-1, with 7 bases lining up with TRBD1. DNA for the CDR3: TGTGCCAGCAACTTGAGGACAGGCGAAGCTTTCTTT. This translates into CASNLRTGEAFF.